This T cell receptor beta chain was recorded in a study of immune cell composition in non-small cell lung cancer. Normal lung sampling was at least 3 cm from the tumour, as distant as possible. As concerns this clone: What it binds is unknown.

From germline, CDR1 is LNHDA and CDR2 SQIVND (reference sequence). Trimming stripped 6 bases from V and 5 bases from J, with 13 bases between. CDR3 length: 13 amino acids. Here immunoSEQ multiplex PCR was the method, and the copy in TCRdb shows in-frame clones only, minus some. The sample consists of about 6,600 clones, approximately 77% of them appearing once. Study results and limitations: Adenocarcinomas with higher top tumour-associated clone frequency had more reactive TILs. Roughly 75% of squamous and around 34% of adenocarcinoma cases had tumour-associated clones >0.5%.

The sequenced material came from non-adjacent lung tissue. The origin of this receptor is a human donor with non-small cell lung cancer. The chain is built from TRBV19 and TRBJ2-5, with TRBD1 as a possible D gene (5 bases). CDR3: CASRITGSETQYF. CDR3 DNA sequence: TGTGCCAGTAGGATTACAGGTTCCGAGACCCAGTACTTC.